The 21 T cell receptor beta chains presented below share a single source sample, sequenced in a study of blood T cells in healthy people across ages. Together with a sample-barcoded 5' primer, a J-beta primer mix was included in a second PCR lasting roughly 6 to 12 cycles. TCRdb passed the 5' RACE reads through MiXCR, listing each CDR3 protein once. The sample lists about 1.4 million distinct CDR3 sequences; approximately 60% were seen once. Sequencing used blood. These receptors originate from a man between 18 and 29 years old in good health.

J is TRBJ2-5 and V is TRBV29-1; 10 nucleotides agree with TRBD2. CDR1 is SQVTM and CDR2 is ANQGSEA in the germline V gene. V gave up 3 bases and J gave up 3 bases; unmatched junction bases: 13. The CDR3 runs 17 residues. The CDR3 nucleotides are TGCAGCGTTGAGGTATTCACTAGCGGGGCCAAGGAAGAGACCCAGTACTTC. Encoded protein: CSVEVFTSGAKEETQYF.

The genes are TRBV2 and TRBJ2-5; maybe TRBD2 (5 bases). CDR3 length equals 16 residues. Trimming pared 3 bases from V and 4 bases from J, leaving 18 bases between. Germline values: CDR1 SNHLY, CDR2 FYNNEI. CDR3 bases: TGTGCCAGCAGTGAGGGCGGTCCGGGGATCGGAGAGACCCAGTACTTC. Translating it yields CASSEGGPGIGETQYF.

This rearrangement joins TRBV4-2 to TRBJ1-2, with 7 bases lining up with TRBD1. The germline V gene encodes CDR1 LGHNA and CDR2 YNFKEQ. The J segment lost 7 bases and the V segment lost 4 bases, leaving 9 bases of the junction unmatched. The CDR3 loop spans 14 amino acids. The CDR3: CASSPVEGAPGYTF. DNA of the CDR3: TGTGCCAGCAGCCCAGTGGAGGGGGCGCCTGGCTACACCTTC.

The J gene is TRBJ2-4, the V gene TRBV4-1, with no clear D. The CDR3 consists of 15 residues. The V end was cut by 4 bases, the J end by 7 bases, with 17 bases between. Germline CDR1 and CDR2: MGHRA and YSYEKL. CDR3 DNA sequence: TGCGCCAGCAGCCCACAAGCCAGCGCCGGGAACATTCAGTACTTC. It is translated as CASSPQASAGNIQYF.

CDR3 nucleotides: TGTGCCAGCAGCCGCAACCGGGACCCGTGGGGATCGCAGTATTTT. Its protein is CASSRNRDPWGSQYF. The chain employs TRBV4-2 and TRBJ2-3; either TRBD1 or TRBD2 may fit D (5 bases each). The germline CDR1 and CDR2 sequences are LGHNA and YNFKEQ. Trimming removed 4 bases from V and 10 bases from J, with 21 bases in between. The CDR3 totals 15 residues.

This chain connects TRBV4-1 to TRBJ1-6; 7 bases agree with TRBD1. After removal of 4 bases from V and 0 bases from J, the junction contained 6 bases not matched to a gene. The CDR3 length is 17 residues. The germline CDR1 and CDR2 sequences are MGHRA and YSYEKL. CDR3 sequence reads: CASSPGQTSSYNSPLHF. DNA for the CDR3: TGCGCCAGCAGCCCGGGACAGACTAGCTCCTATAATTCACCCCTCCACTTT.

The gene calls are TRBV2 and TRBJ2-1; TRBD2 is a possible D gene (6 bases). CDR3 length: 15 amino acids. Germline CDR1 and CDR2: SNHLY and FYNNEI. V was shortened by 4 bases and J by 3 bases, with 13 bases between the two germline ends. The CDR3 sequence is CASSAVTGDYNEQFF. Written as DNA, the CDR3 is TGTGCCAGCAGTGCCGTTACGGGGGACTACAATGAGCAGTTCTTC.

V gene TRBV4-1 combines with J gene TRBJ2-7, with no clear D. There are 16 residues in the CDR3. Germline CDR1 and CDR2: MGHRA and YSYEKL. The V gene lost 1 base and the J gene lost 2 bases, with 15 bases spanning the gap. The CDR3 is CASSQATALKPYEQYF. The CDR3 nucleotides read TGCGCCAGCAGCCAAGCAACGGCCCTCAAACCCTACGAGCAGTACTTC.

V usage is TRBV5-1 and J usage is TRBJ1-5; D unresolved. V shed 0 bases and J shed 3 bases, with 7 bases lying between them. Germline V lookup: CDR1 SGHRS, CDR2 YFSETQ. There are 14 residues in the CDR3. As DNA, the CDR3 is TGCGCCAGCAGCTTGGGGGCAGCCAATCAGCCCCAGCATTTT. Translated, it gives CASSLGAANQPQHF.

The CDR3 bases are TGTGCCAGCTCGGACAGCAACATGAACACTGAAGCTTTCTTT. It codes for CASSDSNMNTEAFF. The J gene is TRBJ1-1, the V gene TRBV18, with a tentative D call TRBD1 (6 bases). This CDR3 region has 14 residues. V gave up 6 bases and J gave up 0 bases, with 11 bases separating them. Germline-derived CDR1 and CDR2 are KGHSH and LQKENI.

The CDR3 nucleotides read TGTGCCAGCAGCTCACAGCGGGTCCTCAATCAGCCCCAGCATTTT. Encoded protein: CASSSQRVLNQPQHF. The gene calls are TRBV7-8 and TRBJ1-5; D is undetermined. V was cut by 4 bases and J by 3 bases, with 13 bases left in between. Germline CDR1 is SGHVS and CDR2 is FQNEAQ. This CDR3 contains 15 residues.

This clonotype was counted once. The chain couples TRBV4-1 to TRBJ1-2; TRBD1 agrees at 11 bases. The CDR3 totals 14 residues. J gave up 11 bases and V 0 bases, and 5 bases lay outside the gene matches. Germline V gene data show CDR1 as MGHRA and CDR2 as YSYEKL. CDR3 sequence reads: CASSQDGTGGVYTF. CDR3 coding DNA: TGCGCCAGCAGCCAAGACGGGACAGGGGGTGTGTACACCTTC.

This sequence joins TRBV5-1 and TRBJ2-1; no firm D call. Trimming shortened V by 0 bases and J by 9 bases, and 10 bases separated the two germline ends. The CDR3 runs 13 residues. Germline lookup yields CDR1 SGHRS and CDR2 YFSETQ. The CDR3 region has the DNA TGCGCCAGCAGCTTGGTCTGGGCCGGTGAGCAGTTCTTC. Amino acid sequence: CASSLVWAGEQFF.

This clonotype was picked up many times. The chain joins TRBV29-1 to TRBJ2-7; 9 bases map to TRBD2. This CDR3 region has 13 residues. The V gene's germline CDR1 is SQVTM and CDR2 ANQGSEA. With V trimmed by 7 bases and J by 6 bases, 10 bases remained unmatched. CDR3 nucleotides: TGCAGCGGGTCTGGCGGGGGGGTAGTCGAGCAGTACTTC. Translated, it gives CSGSGGGVVEQYF.

The chain couples TRBV12-3 or TRBV12-4 to TRBJ2-7; D remains ambiguous. The CDR3 is 13 residues long. The V gene lost 1 base and the J gene lost 7 bases, with 11 bases spanning the gap. The CDR3 sequence is CASSLDDGWEQYF. CDR3 coding DNA: TGTGCCAGCAGTTTAGATGACGGGTGGGAGCAGTACTTC.

The V call is TRBV20-1, the J call TRBJ1-2; D is undetermined. The CDR3 is made up of 15 amino acids. The V and J ends lost 1 base and 5 bases respectively, with 17 bases between them. Germline-derived CDR1 and CDR2 are DFQATT and SNEGSKA (reference sequence). The DNA for the CDR3 is TGCAGTGCTAGAGTGAAGGGCCAGTGGCCTTATGGCTACACCTTC. It specifies CSARVKGQWPYGYTF.

The chain couples TRBV9 to TRBJ1-1, with D possibly being TRBD1 (5 bases). The CDR3 is made up of 14 amino acids. Germline V gene data show CDR1 as SGDLS and CDR2 as YYNGEE. V shed 0 bases and J shed 7 bases, with 13 bases lying between them. CDR3 DNA: TGTGCCAGCAGCGTAGCCGGGACCAAGGATGAAGCTTTCTTT. Protein sequence: CASSVAGTKDEAFF. The entire variable domain, with the rest obtained from reference TRBV9 and TRBJ1-1, is as follows: DSGVTQTPKHLITATGQRVTLRCSPRSGDLSVYWYQQSLDQGLQFLIQYYNGEERAKGNILERFSAQQFPDLHSELNLSSLELGDSALYFCASSVAGTKDEAFFGQGTRLTVV.

This clonotype was recorded at least ten times. The V and J genes are TRBV25-1 and TRBJ1-6; D is undetermined. The CDR3 is 14 residues long. Germline V gene sequence: CDR1 MGHDK, CDR2 SYGVNS. V lost 6 bases, J lost 9 bases, and 15 bases lay in between. CDR3 protein: CASSPSSSISPLHF. The CDR3 nucleotides are TGTGCCAGCAGCCCGTCAAGTAGTATTTCACCCCTCCACTTT.

The chain links TRBV20-1 to TRBJ2-7; a weak D match, TRBD2 (6 bases). The J call may not be correct, given that the DNA end is closer to TRBJ2-4. Germline CDR1 and CDR2: DFQATT and SNEGSKA (reference sequence). The CDR3 spans 15 residues. The CDR3 here is CSATSGGDSENIQYF. CDR3 sequence (DNA): TGCAGTGCTACGTCGGGCGGGGACTCCGAAAACATTCAGTACTTC.

This clonotype was seen a few times. The chain carries TRBV5-1 and TRBJ1-2; 8 nucleotides align to TRBD1. This CDR3 is built from 15 residues. Germline V gives CDR1 SGHRS, CDR2 YFSETQ. The ends lost 4 bases at V and 1 base at J; junction bases unmatched: 6. CDR3 DNA sequence: TGCGCCAGCAGCGACGTTGGACAGGGTAACTATGGCTACACCTTC. It specifies CASSDVGQGNYGYTF.

This clonotype was seen a handful of times. The genes are TRBV12-3 or TRBV12-4 and TRBJ2-1; D is unresolved. Deletions cut 2 bases from V and 2 bases from J, with 10 bases between. The CDR3 runs 15 residues. For the CDR3, the DNA is TGTGCCAGCAGTTTAAGTAGCAGAACCTACAATGAGCAGTTCTTC. Protein product: CASSLSSRTYNEQFF.